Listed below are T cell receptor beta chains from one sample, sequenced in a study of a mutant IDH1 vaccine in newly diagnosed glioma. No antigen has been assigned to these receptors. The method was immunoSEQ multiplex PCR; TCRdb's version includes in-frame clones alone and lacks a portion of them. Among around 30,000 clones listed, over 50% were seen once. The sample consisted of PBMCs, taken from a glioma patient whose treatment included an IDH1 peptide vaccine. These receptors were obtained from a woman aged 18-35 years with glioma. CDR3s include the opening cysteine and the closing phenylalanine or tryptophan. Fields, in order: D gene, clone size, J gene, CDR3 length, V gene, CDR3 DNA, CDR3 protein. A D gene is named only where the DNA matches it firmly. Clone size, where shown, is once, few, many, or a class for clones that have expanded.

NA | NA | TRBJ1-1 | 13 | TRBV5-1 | TGCGCCAGCAGCTGGACCGTGAACACTGAAGCTTTCTTT | CASSWTVNTEAFF
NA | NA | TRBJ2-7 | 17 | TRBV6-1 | TGTGCCAGCAGTGAAGGACGGGCAGGATGGGCCCTCTACGAGCAGTACTTC | CASSEGRAGWALYEQYF
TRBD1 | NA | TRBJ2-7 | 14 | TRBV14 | TGTGCCAGCAGCCTACAGGGGAATAGGTACGAGCAGTACTTC | CASSLQGNRYEQYF
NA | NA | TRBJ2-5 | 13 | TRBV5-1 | TGCGCCAGCAGTCAGGGGATACAAGAGACCCAGTACTTC | CASSQGIQETQYF
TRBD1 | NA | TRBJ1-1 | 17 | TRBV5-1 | TGCGCCAGCAGCTTGACCGGGACAGGGGGACAATACACTGAAGCTTTCTTT | CASSLTGTGGQYTEAFF
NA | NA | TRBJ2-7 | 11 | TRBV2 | TGTGCCAGCTCGACTTTGTGGGAGCAGTACTTC | CASSTLWEQYF
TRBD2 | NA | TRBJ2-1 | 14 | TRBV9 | TGTGCCAGCAGCTGGACTAGCGGCTACAATGAGCAGTTCTTC | CASSWTSGYNEQFF
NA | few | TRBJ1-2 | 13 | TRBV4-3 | TGCGCCAGCAGCCAAGCGGATGCCAGGGTACACACCTTC | CASSQADARVHTF
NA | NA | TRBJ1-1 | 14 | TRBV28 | TGTGCCAGCAGTTTCGGCAGGGCGTACACTGAAGCTTTCTTT | CASSFGRAYTEAFF
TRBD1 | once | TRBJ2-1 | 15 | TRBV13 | TGTGCCAGCAGCCGGGACAGGGGCCGACAAGTTGAGCAGTTCTTC | CASSRDRGRQVEQFF
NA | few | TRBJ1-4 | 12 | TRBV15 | TGTGCCACCAGCTATATTAGGGAAAAACTGTTTTTT | CATSYIREKLFF
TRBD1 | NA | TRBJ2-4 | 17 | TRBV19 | TGTGCCAGTACCACCCTCGCCCTCGGGACAGGGAAAAACATTCAGTACTTC | CASTTLALGTGKNIQYF
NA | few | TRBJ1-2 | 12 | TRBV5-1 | TGCGCCAGCAGCTTGCTCGAGGGCGGCTACACCTTC | CASSLLEGGYTF
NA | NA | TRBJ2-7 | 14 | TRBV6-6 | TGTGCCAGCAATAAACAGGGTACTCTATACGAGCAGTACTTC | CASNKQGTLYEQYF
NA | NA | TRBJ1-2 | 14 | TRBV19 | TGTGCCAGTACCATAGGGATGGATGGCTATGGCTACACCTTC | CASTIGMDGYGYTF
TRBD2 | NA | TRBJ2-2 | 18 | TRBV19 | TGTGCCAGTAGGCCGGGACTAGCGGGAGGACTGAACACCGGGGAGCTGTTTTTT | CASRPGLAGGLNTGELFF
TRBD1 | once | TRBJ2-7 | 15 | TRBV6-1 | TGTGCCAGCACGACAGGGACACTAAGCTCCTACGAGCAGTACTTC | CASTTGTLSSYEQYF
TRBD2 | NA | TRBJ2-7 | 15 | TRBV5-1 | TGCGCCAGCAGCATAGGGACTAGCCTTACCTACGAGCAGTACTTC | CASSIGTSLTYEQYF
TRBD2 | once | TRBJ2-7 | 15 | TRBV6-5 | TGTGCCAGCAGTTACTCGCCTAGCGGGAGCTACGAGCAGTACTTC | CASSYSPSGSYEQYF
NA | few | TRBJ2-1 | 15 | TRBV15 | TGTGCCACCAGCAGAGTAGGATACTCCTACAATGAGCAGTTCTTC | CATSRVGYSYNEQFF
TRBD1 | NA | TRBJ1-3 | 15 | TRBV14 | TGTGCCAGCAGTGCAGGGGGATTCTCTGGAAACACCATATATTTT | CASSAGGFSGNTIYF
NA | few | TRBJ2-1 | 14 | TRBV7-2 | TGTGCCAGCAGCTTAGTTGGGGCCTACAATGAGCAGTTCTTC | CASSLVGAYNEQFF
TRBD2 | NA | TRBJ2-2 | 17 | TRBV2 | TGTGCCAGCAGTGGACAAGGCGGGAGGGCCGGAACCGGGGAGCTGTTTTTT | CASSGQGGRAGTGELFF
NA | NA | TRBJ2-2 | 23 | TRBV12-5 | TGTGCTAGTGGTTGGATGCGACAGGGGGCGCGTCTAGCGGGGGGAACGAACACCGGGGAGCTGTTTTTT | CASGWMRQGARLAGGTNTGELFF
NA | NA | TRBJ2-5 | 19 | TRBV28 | TGTGCCAGCAGTTTATGCTGGCCCCCCTTAGGGCCGACGCAAGAGACCCAGTACTTC | CASSLCWPPLGPTQETQYF
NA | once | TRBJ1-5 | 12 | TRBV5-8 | TGTGCCAGCAGCCCCGCTGAGGGGCCCCAGCATTTT | CASSPAEGPQHF
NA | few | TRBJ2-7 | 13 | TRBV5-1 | TGCGCCAGCAGCTTGCTTATCGGTTACGAGCAGTACTTC | CASSLLIGYEQYF
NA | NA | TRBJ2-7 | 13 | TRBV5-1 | TGCGCCAGCAGGGGAGGACCCTTCGGGGAGCAGTACTTC | CASRGGPFGEQYF
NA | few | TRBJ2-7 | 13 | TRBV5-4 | TGTGCCAGCAGCTTGGTGTCAGGCCGCGAGCAGTACTTC | CASSLVSGREQYF
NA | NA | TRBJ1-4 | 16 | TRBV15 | TGTGCCACCAGCACTGCCTTCGGGGGGGGAGGCGAAAAACTGTTTTTT | CATSTAFGGGGEKLFF
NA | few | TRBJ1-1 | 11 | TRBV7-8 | TGTGCCAGCAGCTTAAATACTGAAGCTTTCTTT | CASSLNTEAFF
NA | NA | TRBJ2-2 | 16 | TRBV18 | TGTGCCAGCTCACCCCCTATGGGAGGGAACACCGGGGAGCTGTTTTTT | CASSPPMGGNTGELFF
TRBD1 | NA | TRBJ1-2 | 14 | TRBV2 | TGTGCCAGCGGGGACTTTACAGGGGTAGGAGGCTACACCTTC | CASGDFTGVGGYTF
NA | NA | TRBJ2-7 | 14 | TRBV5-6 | TGTGCCAGCAGCTTTTCCAGGGGGGACTACGAGCAGTACTTC | CASSFSRGDYEQYF
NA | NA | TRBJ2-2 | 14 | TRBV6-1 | TGTGCCAGCAGGGAACTCTATAACACCGGGGAGCTGTTTTTT | CASRELYNTGELFF
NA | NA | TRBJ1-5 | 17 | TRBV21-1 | TGTGCCAGCAGCTATCCATCCGGGACGGACAGCAATCAGCCCCAGCATTTT | CASSYPSGTDSNQPQHF
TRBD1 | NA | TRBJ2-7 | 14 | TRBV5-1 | TGCGCCAGCGGACAGGGGGCGAGCTCCTACGAGCAGTACTTC | CASGQGASSYEQYF
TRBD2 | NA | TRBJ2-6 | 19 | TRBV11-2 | TGTGCCAGCAGCGCACCTGGACTAGCGGGGGTGGTTGGGGCCAACGTCCTGACTTTC | CASSAPGLAGVVGANVLTF
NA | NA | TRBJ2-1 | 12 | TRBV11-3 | TGTGCCAGCAGCGAACTAGCAGGTGAGCAGTTCTTC | CASSELAGEQFF
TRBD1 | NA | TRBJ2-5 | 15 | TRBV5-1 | TGCGCCAGCAGCCCCGAGACAGGGGGCAGGGAGACCCAGTACTTC | CASSPETGGRETQYF